This T cell receptor (beta chain) comes out of a study of T-cell memory formation after mild COVID-19. Study overall: The study found TCR clusters largely donor specific. General study points: Clones which contracted sat mainly in CM and EM if CD4+, and in EMRA if CD8+.

About this clonotype itself: The target antigen is unknown.

A single record per CDR3 protein comes from TCRdb applying MiXCR to the 5' RACE reads. The sample records fewer than 450,000 distinct CDR3 sequences, roughly 26% being singletons. The V gene lost 0 bases and the J gene lost 2 bases, with 13 bases spanning the gap. The CDR3 loop spans 16 amino acids. Germline-derived CDR1 and CDR2 are LNHNV and YYDKDF (reference sequence). The genes are TRBV15 and TRBJ1-2; tentative D call: TRBD1 (6 bases). The sequence came from an adult woman who had mild COVID-19 (a few samples of this study predate the infection). Cell type and time point are not known. Input material: PBMCs or a T cell subset sorted from them (not recorded which). The CDR3 nucleotides are TGTGCCACCAGCAGAGATAAAGGGGGTTGGAACTATGGCTACACCTTC. Translating it yields CATSRDKGGWNYGYTF.